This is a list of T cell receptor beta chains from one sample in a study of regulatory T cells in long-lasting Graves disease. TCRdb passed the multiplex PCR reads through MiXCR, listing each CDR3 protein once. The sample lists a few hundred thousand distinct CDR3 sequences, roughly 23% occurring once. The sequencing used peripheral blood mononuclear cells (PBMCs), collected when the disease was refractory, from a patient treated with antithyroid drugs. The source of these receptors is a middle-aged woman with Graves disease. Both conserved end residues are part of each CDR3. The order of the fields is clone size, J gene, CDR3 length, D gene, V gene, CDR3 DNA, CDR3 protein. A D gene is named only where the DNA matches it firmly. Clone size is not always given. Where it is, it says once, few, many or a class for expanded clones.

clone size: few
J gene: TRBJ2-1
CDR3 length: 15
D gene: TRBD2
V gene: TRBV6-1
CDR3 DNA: TGTGCCAGCAGGCTACTAGCGGGCTACTTGGATGAGCAGTTCTTC
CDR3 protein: CASRLLAGYLDEQFF

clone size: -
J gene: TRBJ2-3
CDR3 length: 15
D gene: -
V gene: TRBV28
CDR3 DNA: TGTGCCAGCAGCCTTAAGGGCAGTAGCACAGATACGCAGTATTTT
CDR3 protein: CASSLKGSSTDTQYF

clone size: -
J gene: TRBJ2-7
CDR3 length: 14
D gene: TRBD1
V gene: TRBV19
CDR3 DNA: TGTGCCAGTAGTACTATGACAGGGTCGAACGAGCAGTACTTC
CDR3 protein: CASSTMTGSNEQYF

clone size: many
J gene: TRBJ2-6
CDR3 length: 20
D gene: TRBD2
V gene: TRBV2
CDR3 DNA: TGTGCCAGCAGTGTCCCGGTGGAGACTAGCTTTTTCTCTGGGGCCAACGTCCTGACTTTC
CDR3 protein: CASSVPVETSFFSGANVLTF

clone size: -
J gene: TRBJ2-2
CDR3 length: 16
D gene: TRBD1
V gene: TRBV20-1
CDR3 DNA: TGCAGTGCTAGGGACCTGGACAGGGGGAACACCGGGGAGCTGTTTTTT
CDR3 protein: CSARDLDRGNTGELFF

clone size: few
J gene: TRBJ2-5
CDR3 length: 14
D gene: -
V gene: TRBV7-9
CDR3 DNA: TGTGCCAGCAGCCCCCAGGGGACCGGGGAGACCCAGTACTTC
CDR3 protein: CASSPQGTGETQYF

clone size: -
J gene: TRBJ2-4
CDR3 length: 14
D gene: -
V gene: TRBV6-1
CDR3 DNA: TGTGCCAGCTCCCTCGGAGCAGGGGGGGTCATTCAGTACTTC
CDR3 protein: CASSLGAGGVIQYF

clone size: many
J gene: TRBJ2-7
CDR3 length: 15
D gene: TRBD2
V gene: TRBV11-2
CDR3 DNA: TGTGCCAGCAGCTTGGGGGTAGCGGGGTACTACGAGCAGTACTTC
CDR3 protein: CASSLGVAGYYEQYF

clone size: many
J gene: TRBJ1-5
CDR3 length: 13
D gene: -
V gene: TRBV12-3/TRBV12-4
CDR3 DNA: TGTGCCAGCAGTTTAGTGGAGAATCAGCCCCAGCATTTT
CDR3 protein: CASSLVENQPQHF

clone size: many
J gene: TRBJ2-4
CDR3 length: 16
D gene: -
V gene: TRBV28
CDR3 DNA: TGTGCCAGCAGTTTATATAGACATCCCCCCAAAAACATTCAGTACTTC
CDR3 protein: CASSLYRHPPKNIQYF

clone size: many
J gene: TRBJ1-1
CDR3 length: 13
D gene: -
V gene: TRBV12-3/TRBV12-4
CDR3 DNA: TGTGCCAGCAGGGGCCGCTTTGGCACTGAAGCTTTCTTT
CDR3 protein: CASRGRFGTEAFF

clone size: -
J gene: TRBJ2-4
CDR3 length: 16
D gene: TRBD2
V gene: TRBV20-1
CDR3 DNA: TGCAGTGCTAGAGACGGACTAGCGGGAGTGAGAAACATTCAGTACTTC
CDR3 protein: CSARDGLAGVRNIQYF

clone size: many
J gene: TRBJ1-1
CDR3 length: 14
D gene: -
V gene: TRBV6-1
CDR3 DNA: TGTGCCAGCACGTCCGGACGGTTGAACACTGAAGCTTTCTTT
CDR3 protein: CASTSGRLNTEAFF

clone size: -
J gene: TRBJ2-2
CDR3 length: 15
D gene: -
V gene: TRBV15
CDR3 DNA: TGTGCCACCAGCAGAGATCTTATAGCCACCGGGGAGCTGTTTTTT
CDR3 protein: CATSRDLIATGELFF

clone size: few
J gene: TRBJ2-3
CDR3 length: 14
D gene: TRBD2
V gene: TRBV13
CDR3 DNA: TGTGCCAGCAGCCCCGGACTAGCCCTGGATACGCAGTATTTT
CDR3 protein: CASSPGLALDTQYF

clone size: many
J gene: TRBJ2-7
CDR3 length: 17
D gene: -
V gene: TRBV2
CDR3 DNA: TGTGCCAGCAGTGAGGACGCGCGTTGGGTTCGCCTCTACGAGCAGTACTTC
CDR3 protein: CASSEDARWVRLYEQYF

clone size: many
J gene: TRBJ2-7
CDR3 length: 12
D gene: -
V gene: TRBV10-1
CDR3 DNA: TGCGCCAGCAGCGCCACGAGCTACGAGCAGTACTTC
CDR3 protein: CASSATSYEQYF

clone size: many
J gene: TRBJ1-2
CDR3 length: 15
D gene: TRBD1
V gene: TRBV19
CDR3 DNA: TGTGCCAGTAGCCCCGACAGGGGGCGAGGCTATGGCTACACCTTC
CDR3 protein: CASSPDRGRGYGYTF

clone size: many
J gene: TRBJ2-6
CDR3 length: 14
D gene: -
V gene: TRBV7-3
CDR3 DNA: TGTGCCAGCAGCTCGGTGTTTGGGGCCAACGTCCTGACTTTC
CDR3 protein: CASSSVFGANVLTF

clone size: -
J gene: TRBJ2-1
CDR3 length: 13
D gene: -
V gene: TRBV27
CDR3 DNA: TGTGCCAGCAGTTCAATCCTAATACGTGAGCAGTTCTTC
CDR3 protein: CASSSILIREQFF

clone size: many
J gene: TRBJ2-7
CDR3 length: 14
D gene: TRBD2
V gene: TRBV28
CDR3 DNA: TGTGCCACTACCCTGACTAGCGGGAGTTACGAGCAGTACTTC
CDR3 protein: CATTLTSGSYEQYF

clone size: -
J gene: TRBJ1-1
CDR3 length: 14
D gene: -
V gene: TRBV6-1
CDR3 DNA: TGTGCCAGCAGTGAAGACGGATTGAACACTGGAGCTTTCTTT
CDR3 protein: CASSEDGLNTGAFF

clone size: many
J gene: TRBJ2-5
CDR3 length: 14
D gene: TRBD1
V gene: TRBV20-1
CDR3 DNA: TGCAGTGCTAGCGGGACAGGGGGCGCGGAGACCCAGTACTTC
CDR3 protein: CSASGTGGAETQYF

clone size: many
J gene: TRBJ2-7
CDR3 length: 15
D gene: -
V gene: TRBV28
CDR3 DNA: TGTGCCAGCAGTCCCGACAGGTTTCGCTCCTACGAGCAGTACTTC
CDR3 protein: CASSPDRFRSYEQYF

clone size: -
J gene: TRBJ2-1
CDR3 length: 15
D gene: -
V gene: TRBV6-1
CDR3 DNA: TGTGCCAGCAGACTCGGGATACCATCCTACAATGAGCAGTTCTTC
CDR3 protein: CASRLGIPSYNEQFF

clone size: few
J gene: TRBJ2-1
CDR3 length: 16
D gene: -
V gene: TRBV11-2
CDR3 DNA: TGTGCCAGCAGCTGGTCGGCGGGCAATACGTACAATGAGCAGTTCTTC
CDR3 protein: CASSWSAGNTYNEQFF

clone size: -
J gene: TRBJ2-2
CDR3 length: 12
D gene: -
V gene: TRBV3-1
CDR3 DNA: TGTGCCAGCAGCCTTATTGGCGGGGAGCTGTTTTTT
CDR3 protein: CASSLIGGELFF

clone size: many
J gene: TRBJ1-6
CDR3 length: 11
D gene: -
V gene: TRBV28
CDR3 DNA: TGTGCCAGCAGTTATGATTCACCCCTCCACTTT
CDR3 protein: CASSYDSPLHF

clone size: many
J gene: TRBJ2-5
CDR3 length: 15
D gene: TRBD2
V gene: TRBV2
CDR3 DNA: TGTGCCAGCAGTGGGACTAGCGGGAACAGTAAGACCCAGTACTTC
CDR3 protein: CASSGTSGNSKTQYF

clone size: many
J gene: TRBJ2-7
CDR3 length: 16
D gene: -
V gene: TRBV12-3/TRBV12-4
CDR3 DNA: TGTGCCAGCAGCCAGATTTTTGGGGGAAGCTCCTACGAGCAGTACTTC
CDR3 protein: CASSQIFGGSSYEQYF

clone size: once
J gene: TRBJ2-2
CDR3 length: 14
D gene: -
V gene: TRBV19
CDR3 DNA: TGTGCCAGTAAGTGGCAGGACAACACCGGGGAGCTGTTTTTT
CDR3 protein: CASKWQDNTGELFF

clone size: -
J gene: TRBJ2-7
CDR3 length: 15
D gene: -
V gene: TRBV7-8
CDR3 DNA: TGTGCCAGCAGCTCGGATGGACCCCTCGGGGCGGAGCAGTACTTC
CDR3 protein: CASSSDGPLGAEQYF

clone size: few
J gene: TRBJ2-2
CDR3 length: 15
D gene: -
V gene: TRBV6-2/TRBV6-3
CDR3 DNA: TGTGCCAGCAGGCTAGGCGGCAGGGGGGCCGGGGAGCTGTTTTTT
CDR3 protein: CASRLGGRGAGELFF

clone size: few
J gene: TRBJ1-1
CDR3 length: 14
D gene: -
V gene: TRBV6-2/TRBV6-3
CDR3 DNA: TGTGCCAGCAGACCGGGACATATGAACACTGAAGCTTTCTTT
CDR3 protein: CASRPGHMNTEAFF

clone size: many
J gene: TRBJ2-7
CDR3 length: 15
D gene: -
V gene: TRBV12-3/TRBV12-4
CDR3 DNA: TGTGCCAGCAGTTCGACTGGGACGGGGTCCTACGAGCAGTACTTC
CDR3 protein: CASSSTGTGSYEQYF